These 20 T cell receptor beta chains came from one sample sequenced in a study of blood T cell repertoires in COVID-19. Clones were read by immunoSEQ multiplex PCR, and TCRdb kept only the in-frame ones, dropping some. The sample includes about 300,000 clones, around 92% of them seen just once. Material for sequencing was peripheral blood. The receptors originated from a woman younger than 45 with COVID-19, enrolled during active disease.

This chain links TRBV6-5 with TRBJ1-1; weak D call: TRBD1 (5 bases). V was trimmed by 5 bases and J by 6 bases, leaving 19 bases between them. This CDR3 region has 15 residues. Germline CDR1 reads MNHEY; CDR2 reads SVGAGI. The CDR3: CASSPPGEAVSEAFF. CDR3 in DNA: TGTGCCAGCAGTCCTCCGGGGGAGGCCGTATCTGAAGCTTTCTTT.

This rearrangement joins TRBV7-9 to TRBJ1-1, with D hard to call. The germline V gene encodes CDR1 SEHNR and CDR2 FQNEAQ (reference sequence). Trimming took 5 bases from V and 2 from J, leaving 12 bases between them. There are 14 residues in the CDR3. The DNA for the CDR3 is TGTGCCAGCAGCCAAACCGGACTCAACACTGAAGCTTTCTTT. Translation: CASSQTGLNTEAFF.

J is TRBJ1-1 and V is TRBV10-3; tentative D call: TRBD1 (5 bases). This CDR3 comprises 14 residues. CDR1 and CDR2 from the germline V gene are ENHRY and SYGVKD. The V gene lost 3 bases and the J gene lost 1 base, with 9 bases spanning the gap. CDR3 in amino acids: CAISEGVRNTEAFF. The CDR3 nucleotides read TGTGCCATCAGTGAAGGGGTTCGGAACACTGAAGCTTTCTTT.

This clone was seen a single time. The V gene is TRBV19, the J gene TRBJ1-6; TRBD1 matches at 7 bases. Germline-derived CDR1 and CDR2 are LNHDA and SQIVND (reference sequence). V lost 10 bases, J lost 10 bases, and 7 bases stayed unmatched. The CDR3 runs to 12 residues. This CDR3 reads CATGTVGSPLHF. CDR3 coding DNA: TGTGCCACCGGGACAGTTGGGTCACCCCTCCACTTT. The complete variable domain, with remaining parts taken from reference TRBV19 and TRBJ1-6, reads DGGITQSPKYLFRKEGQNVTLSCEQNLNHDAMYWYRQDPGQGLRLIYYSQIVNDFQKGDIAEGYSVSREKKESFPLTVTSAQKNPTAFYLCATGTVGSPLHFGNGTRLTVT.

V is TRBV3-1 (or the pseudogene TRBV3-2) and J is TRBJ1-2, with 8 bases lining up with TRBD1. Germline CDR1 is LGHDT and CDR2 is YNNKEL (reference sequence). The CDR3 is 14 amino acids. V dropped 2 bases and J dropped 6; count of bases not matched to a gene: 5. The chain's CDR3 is CASSQMPGGNGYTF. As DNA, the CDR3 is TGTGCCAGCAGCCAAATGCCAGGGGGCAATGGCTACACCTTC.

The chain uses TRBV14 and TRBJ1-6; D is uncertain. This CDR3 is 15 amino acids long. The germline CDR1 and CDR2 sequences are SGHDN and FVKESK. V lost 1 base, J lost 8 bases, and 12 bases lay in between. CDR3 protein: CASSQGPARDSPLHF. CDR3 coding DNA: TGTGCCAGCAGCCAAGGCCCCGCGAGGGATTCACCCCTCCACTTT.

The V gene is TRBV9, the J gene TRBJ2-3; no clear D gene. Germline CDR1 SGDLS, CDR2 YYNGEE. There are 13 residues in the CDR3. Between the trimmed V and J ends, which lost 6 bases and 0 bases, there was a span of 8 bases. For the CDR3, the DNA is TGTGCCAGCACTAGTCTTAGCACAGATACGCAGTATTTT. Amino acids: CASTSLSTDTQYF.

CDR3 region: CASSLDRGGNQPQHF. CDR3 bases: TGTGCCAGCAGCTTGGACAGGGGCGGCAATCAGCCCCAGCATTTT. V is TRBV11-2 and J is TRBJ1-5; 9 bases line up with TRBD1. CDR1 SGHAT and CDR2 FQNNGV come from the germline V gene. J lost 2 bases, V lost 3 bases, and 2 bases had no gene match. CDR3 length equals 15 residues.

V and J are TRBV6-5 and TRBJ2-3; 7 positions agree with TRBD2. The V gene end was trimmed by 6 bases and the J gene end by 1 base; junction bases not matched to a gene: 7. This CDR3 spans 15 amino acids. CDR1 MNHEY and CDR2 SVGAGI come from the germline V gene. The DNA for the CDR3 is TGTGCCAGCAGCGACGCACGGGGGGGCACAGATACGCAGTATTTT. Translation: CASSDARGGTDTQYF.

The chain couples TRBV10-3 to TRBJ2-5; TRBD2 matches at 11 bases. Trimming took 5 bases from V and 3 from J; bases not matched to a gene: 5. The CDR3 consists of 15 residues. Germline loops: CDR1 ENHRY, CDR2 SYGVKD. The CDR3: CAISSSGGPEETQYF. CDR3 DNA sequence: TGTGCCATCAGTTCTAGCGGGGGGCCAGAAGAGACCCAGTACTTC.

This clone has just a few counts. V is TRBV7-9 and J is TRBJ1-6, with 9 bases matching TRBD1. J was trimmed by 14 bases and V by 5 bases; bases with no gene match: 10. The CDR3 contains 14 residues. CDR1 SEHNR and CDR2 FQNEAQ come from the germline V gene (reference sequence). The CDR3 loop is CASSLPGQGAALHF. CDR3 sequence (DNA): TGTGCCAGCAGCCTCCCGGGACAGGGAGCGGCCCTCCACTTT.

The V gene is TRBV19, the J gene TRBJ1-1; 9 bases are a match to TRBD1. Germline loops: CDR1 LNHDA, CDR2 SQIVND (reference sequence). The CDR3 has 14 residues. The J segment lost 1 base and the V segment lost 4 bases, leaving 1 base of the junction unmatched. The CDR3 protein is CASSRDRENTEAFF. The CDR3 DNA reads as TGTGCCAGTAGTAGGGACAGGGAGAACACTGAAGCTTTCTTT.

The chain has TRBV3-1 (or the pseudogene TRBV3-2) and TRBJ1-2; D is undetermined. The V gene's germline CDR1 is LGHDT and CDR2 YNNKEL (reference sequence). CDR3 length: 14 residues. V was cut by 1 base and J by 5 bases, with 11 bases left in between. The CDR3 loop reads CASSQGEITYGYTF. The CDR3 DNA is TGTGCCAGCAGCCAAGGCGAGATAACGTATGGCTACACCTTC.

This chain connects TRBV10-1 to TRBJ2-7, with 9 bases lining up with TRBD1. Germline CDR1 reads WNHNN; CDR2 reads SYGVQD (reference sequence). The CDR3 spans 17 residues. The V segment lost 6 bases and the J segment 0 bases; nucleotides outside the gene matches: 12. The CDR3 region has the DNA TGCGCCAGCAGCTATCACTCCCGGGACAGGGCCTCCTACGAGCAGTACGTC. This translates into CASSYHSRDRASYEQYV.

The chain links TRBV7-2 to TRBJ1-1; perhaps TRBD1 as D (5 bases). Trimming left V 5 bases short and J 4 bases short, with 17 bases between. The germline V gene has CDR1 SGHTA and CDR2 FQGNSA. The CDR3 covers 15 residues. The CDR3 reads CASSGAAWIPTEAFF. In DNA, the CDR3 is TGTGCCAGCAGCGGGGCGGCTTGGATTCCCACTGAAGCTTTCTTT.

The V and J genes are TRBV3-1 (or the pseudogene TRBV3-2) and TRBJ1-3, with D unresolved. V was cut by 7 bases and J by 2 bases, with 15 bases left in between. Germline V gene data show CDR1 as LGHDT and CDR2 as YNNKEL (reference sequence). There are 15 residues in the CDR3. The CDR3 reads CASKVRGDTGNTIYF. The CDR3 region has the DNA TGTGCCAGCAAAGTGCGGGGAGACACTGGAAACACCATATATTTT.

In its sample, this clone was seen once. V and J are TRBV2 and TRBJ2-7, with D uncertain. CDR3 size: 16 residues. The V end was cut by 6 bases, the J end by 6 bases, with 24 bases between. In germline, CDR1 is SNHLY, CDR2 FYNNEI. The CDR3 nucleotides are TGTGCCAGCAGCCGCTTTGGTGGGCCGAAGTCTTCCGAGCAGTACTTC. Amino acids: CASSRFGGPKSSEQYF.

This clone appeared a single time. The CDR3 spells CASSWESGANVLTF. The CDR3, as DNA: TGTGCCAGCAGTTGGGAGTCTGGGGCCAACGTCCTGACTTTC. The V gene is TRBV6-2 or TRBV6-3, the J gene TRBJ2-6; perhaps TRBD2 as D (5 bases). Germline V gives CDR1 MNHEY, CDR2 SVGEGT. Trimming removed 4 bases at V and 1 base at J, with 5 bases between. The CDR3 sequence is 14 residues long.

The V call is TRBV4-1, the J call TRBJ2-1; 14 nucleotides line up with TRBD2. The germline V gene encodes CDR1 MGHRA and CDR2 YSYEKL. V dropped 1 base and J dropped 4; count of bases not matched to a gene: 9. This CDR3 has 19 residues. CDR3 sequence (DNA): TGCGCCAGCAGCCAAGGTGAAGGACTAGCGGGGGGAAGATACAATGAGCAGTTCTTC. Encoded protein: CASSQGEGLAGGRYNEQFF.

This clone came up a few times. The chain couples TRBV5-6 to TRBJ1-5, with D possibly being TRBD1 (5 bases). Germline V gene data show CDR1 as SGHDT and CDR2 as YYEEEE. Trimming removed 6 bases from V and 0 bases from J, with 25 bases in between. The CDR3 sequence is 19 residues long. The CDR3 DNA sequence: TGTGCCAGCACCTCCCCGAGGACACGCCTACTCTATAGCAATCAGCCCCAGCATTTT. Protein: CASTSPRTRLLYSNQPQHF.